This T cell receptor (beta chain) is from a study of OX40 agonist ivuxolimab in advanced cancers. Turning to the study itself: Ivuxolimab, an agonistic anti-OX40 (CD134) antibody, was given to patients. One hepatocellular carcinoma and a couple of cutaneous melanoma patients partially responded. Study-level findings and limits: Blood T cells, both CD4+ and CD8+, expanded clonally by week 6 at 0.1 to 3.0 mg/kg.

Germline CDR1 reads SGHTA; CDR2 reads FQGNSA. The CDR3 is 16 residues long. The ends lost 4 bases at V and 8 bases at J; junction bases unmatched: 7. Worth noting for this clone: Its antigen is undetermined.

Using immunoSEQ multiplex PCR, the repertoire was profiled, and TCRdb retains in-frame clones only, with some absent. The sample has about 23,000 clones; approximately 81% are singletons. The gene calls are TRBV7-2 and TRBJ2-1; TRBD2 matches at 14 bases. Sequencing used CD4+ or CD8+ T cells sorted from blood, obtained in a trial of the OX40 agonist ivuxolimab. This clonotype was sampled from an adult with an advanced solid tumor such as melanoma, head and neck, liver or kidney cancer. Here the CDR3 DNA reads TGTGCCAGCAGCTCCTGGACTAGCGGGGGGTCGGATGAGCAGTTCTTC. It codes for CASSSWTSGGSDEQFF.